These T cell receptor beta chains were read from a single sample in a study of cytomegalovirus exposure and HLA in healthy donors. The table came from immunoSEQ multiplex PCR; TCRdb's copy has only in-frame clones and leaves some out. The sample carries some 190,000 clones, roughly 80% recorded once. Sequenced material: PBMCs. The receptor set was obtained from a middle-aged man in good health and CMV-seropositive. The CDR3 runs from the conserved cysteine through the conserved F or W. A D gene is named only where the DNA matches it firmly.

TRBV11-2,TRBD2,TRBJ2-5,CASSSGLAGGLETQYF,TGTGCCAGCAGCTCAGGACTAGCGGGAGGGCTCGAGACCCAGTACTTC
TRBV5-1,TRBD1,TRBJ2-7,CASSYRQGAYEQYF,TGCGCCAGCAGCTACAGACAGGGTGCCTACGAGCAGTACTTC
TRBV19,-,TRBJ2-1,CASTRGVNEQFF,TGTGCCAGTACCAGAGGAGTAAATGAGCAGTTCTTC
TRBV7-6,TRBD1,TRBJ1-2,CASSLAGTGFGYTF,TGTGCCAGCAGCTTAGCCGGGACAGGGTTTGGCTACACCTTC
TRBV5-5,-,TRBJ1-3,CASSLGEPREGNTIYF,TGTGCCAGCAGCCTTGGCGAACCACGGGAAGGAAACACCATATATTTT
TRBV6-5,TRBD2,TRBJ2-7,CASSTDGLADEQYF,TGTGCCAGCAGTACTGACGGACTAGCTGACGAGCAGTACTTC
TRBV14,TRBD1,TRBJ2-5,CASSQPGQGPQETQYF,TGTGCCAGCAGCCAACCGGGACAGGGCCCCCAAGAGACCCAGTACTTC
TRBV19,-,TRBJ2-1,CASSIDLSPGGHNEQFF,TGTGCCAGTAGTATAGATCTAAGTCCCGGGGGACACAATGAGCAGTTCTTC
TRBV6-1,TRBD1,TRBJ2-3,CASSDRGRSDTQYF,TGTGCCAGCAGTGACAGGGGGCGGTCAGATACGCAGTATTTT
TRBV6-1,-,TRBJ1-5,CASSQPGLSNQPQHF,TGTGCCAGCAGTCAGCCAGGGCTCAGCAATCAGCCCCAGCATTTT
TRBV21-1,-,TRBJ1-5,CEGSADSNQPQHF,TGTGAGGGGTCGGCGGATAGCAATCAGCCCCAGCATTTT
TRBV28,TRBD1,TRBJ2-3,CASSLWTGVSTDTQYF,TGTGCCAGCAGTTTATGGACAGGGGTAAGCACAGATACGCAGTATTTT
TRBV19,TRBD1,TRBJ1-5,CASWTGRGNNQPQHF,TGTGCCTCGTGGACAGGGAGAGGAAACAATCAGCCCCAGCATTTT
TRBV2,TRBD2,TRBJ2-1,CASSSLAGGPNEQFF,TGTGCCAGCAGCTCACTAGCGGGGGGGCCTAATGAGCAGTTCTTC